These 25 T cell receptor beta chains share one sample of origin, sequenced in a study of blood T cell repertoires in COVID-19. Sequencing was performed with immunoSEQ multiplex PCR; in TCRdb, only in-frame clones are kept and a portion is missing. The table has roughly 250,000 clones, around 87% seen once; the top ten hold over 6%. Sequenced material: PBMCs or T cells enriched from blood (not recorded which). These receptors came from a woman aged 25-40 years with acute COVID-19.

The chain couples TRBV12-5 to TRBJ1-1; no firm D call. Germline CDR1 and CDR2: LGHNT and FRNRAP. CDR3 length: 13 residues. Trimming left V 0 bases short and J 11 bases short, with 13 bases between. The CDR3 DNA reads TGTGCTAGTGGTTTGGTATCGGGGATCACGGCTTTCTTT. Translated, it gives CASGLVSGITAFF.

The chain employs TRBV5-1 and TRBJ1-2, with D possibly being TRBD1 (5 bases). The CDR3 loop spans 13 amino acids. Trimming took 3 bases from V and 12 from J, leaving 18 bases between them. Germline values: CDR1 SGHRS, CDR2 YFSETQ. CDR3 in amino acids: CASSSRGYEGHTF. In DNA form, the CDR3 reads TGCGCCAGCAGCTCCCGGGGGTACGAGGGCCACACCTTC.

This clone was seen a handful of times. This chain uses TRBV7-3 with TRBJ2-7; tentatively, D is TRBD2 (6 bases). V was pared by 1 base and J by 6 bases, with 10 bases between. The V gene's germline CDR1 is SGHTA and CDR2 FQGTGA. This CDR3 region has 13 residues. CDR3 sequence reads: CASSLNQGGEQYF. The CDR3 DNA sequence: TGTGCCAGCAGCTTAAACCAGGGAGGCGAGCAGTACTTC.

The CDR3 loop is CASSQDRGGSTEAFF. As DNA, the CDR3 is TGTGCCAGCAGCCAAGATCGGGGGGGGTCCACTGAAGCTTTCTTT. V is TRBV3-1 (or the pseudogene TRBV3-2) and J is TRBJ1-1; perhaps TRBD1 as D (5 bases). The length of the CDR3 is 15 residues. Looked up from germline, CDR1 is LGHDT and CDR2 is YNNKEL (reference sequence). V lost 0 bases and J 4 bases, leaving 12 bases between the germline ends.

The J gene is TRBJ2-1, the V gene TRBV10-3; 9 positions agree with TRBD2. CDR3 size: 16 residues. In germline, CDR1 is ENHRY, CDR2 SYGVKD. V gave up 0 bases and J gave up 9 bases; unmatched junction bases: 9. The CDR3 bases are TGTGCCATCAGTGAGTCGAAAAGCGGGGGGTATGGTGAGCAGTTCTTC. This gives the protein CAISESKSGGYGEQFF.

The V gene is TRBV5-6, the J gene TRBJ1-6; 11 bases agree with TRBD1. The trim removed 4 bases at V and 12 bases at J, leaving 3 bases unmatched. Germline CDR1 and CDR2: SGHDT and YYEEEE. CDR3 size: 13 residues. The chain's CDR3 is CASSTGQGVPLHF. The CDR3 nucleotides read TGTGCCAGCAGCACGGGACAGGGGGTACCCCTCCACTTT.

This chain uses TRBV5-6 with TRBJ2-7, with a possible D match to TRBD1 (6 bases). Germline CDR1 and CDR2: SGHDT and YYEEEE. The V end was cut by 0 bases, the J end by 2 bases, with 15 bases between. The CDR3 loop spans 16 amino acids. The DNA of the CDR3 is TGTGCCAGCAGCTTGGTTGGGGGCGCATTGACCTACGAGCAGTACTTC. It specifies CASSLVGGALTYEQYF. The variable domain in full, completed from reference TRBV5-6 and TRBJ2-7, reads DAGVTQSPTHLIKTRGQQVTLRCSPKSGHDTVSWYQQALGQGPQFIFQYYEEEERQRGNFPDRFSGHQFPNYSSELNVNALLLGDSALYLCASSLVGGALTYEQYFGPGTRLTVT.

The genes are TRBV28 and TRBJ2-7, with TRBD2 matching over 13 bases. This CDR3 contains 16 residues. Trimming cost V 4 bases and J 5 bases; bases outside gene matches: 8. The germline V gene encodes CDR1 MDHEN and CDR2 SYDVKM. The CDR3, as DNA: TGTGCCAGCAGTTCCTTGGGACTAGCGGGAACGGACGAGCAGTACTTC. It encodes CASSSLGLAGTDEQYF.

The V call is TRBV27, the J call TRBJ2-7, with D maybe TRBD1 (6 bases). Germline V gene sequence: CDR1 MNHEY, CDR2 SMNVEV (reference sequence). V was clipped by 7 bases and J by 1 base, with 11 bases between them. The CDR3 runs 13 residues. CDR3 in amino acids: CASKQGLSYEQYF. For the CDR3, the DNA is TGTGCCAGCAAGCAGGGGCTTTCCTACGAGCAGTACTTC.

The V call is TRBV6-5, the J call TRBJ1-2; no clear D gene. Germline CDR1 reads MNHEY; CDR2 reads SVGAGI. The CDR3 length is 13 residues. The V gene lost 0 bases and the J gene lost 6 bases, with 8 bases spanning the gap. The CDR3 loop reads CASSYSDRDGYTF. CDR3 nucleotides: TGTGCCAGCAGTTACTCTGACCGGGATGGCTACACCTTC.

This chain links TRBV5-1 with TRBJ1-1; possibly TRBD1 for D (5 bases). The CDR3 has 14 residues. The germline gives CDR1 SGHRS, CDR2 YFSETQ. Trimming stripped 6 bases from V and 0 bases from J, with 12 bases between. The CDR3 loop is CASTPGLMNTEAFF. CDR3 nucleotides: TGCGCCAGCACCCCAGGGTTAATGAACACTGAAGCTTTCTTT.

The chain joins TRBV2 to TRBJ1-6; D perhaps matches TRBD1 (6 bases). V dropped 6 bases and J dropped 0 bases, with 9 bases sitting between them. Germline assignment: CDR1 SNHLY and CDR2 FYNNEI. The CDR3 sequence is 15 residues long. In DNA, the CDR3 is TGTGCCAGCAGAACAGGGAGCTCCTATAATTCACCCCTCCACTTT. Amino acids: CASRTGSSYNSPLHF.

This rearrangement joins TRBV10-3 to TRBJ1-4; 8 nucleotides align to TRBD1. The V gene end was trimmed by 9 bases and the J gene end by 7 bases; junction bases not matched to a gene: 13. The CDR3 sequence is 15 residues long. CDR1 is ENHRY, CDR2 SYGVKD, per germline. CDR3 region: CAMKKSGTGGEKLFF. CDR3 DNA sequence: TGTGCCATGAAAAAATCCGGGACAGGAGGTGAAAAACTGTTTTTT.

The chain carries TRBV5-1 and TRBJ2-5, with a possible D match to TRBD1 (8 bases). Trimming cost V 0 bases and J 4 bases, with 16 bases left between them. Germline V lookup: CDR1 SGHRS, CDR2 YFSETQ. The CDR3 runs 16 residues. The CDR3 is CASSLGSTGGGETQYF. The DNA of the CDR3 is TGCGCCAGCAGCTTGGGATCCACAGGGGGGGGAGAGACCCAGTACTTC.

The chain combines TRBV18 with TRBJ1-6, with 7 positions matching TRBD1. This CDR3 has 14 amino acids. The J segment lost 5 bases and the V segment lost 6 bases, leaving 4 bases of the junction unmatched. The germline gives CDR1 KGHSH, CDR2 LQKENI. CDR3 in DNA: TGTGCCAGCTCGACAGGGCCGAATAATTCACCCCTCCACTTT. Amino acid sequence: CASSTGPNNSPLHF.

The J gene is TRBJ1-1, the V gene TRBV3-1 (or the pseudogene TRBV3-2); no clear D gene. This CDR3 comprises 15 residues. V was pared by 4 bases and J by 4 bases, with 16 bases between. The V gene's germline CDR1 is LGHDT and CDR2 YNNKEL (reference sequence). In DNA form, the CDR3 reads TGTGCCAGCAGCCCCTTAAAACCCGGGAGCACTGAAGCTTTCTTT. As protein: CASSPLKPGSTEAFF.

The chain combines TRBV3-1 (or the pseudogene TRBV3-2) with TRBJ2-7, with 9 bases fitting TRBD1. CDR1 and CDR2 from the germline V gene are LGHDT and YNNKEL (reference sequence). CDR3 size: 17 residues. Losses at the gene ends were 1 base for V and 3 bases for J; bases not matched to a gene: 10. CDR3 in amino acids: CASSQVPLDRGGYEQYF. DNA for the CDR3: TGTGCCAGCAGCCAAGTTCCCTTGGACAGGGGAGGCTACGAGCAGTACTTC.

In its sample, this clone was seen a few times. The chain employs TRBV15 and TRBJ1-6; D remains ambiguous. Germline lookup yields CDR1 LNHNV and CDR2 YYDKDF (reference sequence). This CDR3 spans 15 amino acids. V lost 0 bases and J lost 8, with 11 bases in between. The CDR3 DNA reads TGTGCCACCAGCAGAGAAGGGTACGGGGATTCACCCCTCCACTTT. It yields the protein CATSREGYGDSPLHF.

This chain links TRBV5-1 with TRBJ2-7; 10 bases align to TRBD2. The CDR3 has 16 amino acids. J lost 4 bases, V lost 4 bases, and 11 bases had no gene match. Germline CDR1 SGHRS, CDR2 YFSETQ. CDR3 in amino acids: CASSPRTSGLFYEQYF. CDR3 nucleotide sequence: TGCGCCAGCAGCCCTAGGACTAGCGGCCTATTTTACGAGCAGTACTTC.

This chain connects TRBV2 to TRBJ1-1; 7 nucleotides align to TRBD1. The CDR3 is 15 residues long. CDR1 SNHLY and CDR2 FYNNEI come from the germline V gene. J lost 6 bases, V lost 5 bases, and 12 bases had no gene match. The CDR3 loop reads CASSIPTGIMAEAFF. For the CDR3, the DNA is TGTGCCAGCAGTATACCGACAGGGATAATGGCTGAAGCTTTCTTT. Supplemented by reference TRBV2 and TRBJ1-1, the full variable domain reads EPEVTQTPSHQVTQMGQEVILRCVPISNHLYFYWYRQILGQKVEFLVSFYNNEISEKSEIFDDQFSVERPDGSNFTLKIRSTKLEDSAMYFCASSIPTGIMAEAFFGQGTRLTVV.

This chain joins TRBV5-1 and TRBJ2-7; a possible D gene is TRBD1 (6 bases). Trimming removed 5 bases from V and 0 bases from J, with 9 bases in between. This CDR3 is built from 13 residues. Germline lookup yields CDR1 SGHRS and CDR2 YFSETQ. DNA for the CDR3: TGCGCCAGCAGGGTCAGGGGCTCCTACGAGCAGTACTTC. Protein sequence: CASRVRGSYEQYF. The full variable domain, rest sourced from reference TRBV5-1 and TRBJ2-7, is KAGVTQTPRYLIKTRGQQVTLSCSPISGHRSVSWYQQTPGQGLQFLFEYFSETQRNKGNFPGRFSGRQFSNSRSEMNVSTLELGDSALYLCASRVRGSYEQYFGPGTRLTVT.

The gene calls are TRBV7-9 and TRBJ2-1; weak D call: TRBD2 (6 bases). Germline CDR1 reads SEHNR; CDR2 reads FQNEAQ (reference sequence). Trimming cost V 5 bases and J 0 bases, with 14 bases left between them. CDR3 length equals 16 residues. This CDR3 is CASSPLALSSYNEQFF. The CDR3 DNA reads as TGTGCCAGCAGCCCACTAGCTCTCAGCTCCTACAATGAGCAGTTCTTC.

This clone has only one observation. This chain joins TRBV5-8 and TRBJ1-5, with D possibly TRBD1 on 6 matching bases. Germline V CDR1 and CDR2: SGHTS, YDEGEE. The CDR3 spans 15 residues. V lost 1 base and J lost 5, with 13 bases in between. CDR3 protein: CASSLWQGSYQPQHF. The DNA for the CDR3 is TGTGCCAGCAGCTTGTGGCAGGGGTCCTATCAGCCCCAGCATTTT.

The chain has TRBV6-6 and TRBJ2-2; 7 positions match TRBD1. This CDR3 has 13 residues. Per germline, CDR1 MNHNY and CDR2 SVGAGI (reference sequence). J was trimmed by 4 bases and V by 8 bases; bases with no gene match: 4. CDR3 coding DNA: TGTGCCAGCGGACAGGTGCTCACCGGGGAGCTGTTTTTT. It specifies CASGQVLTGELFF.

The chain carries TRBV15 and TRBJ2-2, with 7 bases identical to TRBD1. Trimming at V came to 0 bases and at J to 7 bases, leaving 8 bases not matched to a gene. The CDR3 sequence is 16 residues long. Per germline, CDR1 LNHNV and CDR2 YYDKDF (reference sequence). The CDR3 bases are TGTGCCACCAGCAGAGATAAGGGGGCGGTCGGCGGGGAGCTGTTTTTT. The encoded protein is CATSRDKGAVGGELFF.